This T cell receptor beta chain was sequenced during a study of shared clonotypes between healthy human individuals. Study-level findings and limits: On the whole, naive subsets had larger estimated richness than memory subsets had. Shared clonotypes: approximately 5% naive CD4, about 3.3% naive CD8, about 2.4% memory CD4, more than 0.3% memory CD8.

Sequencing was performed with immunoSEQ multiplex PCR; in TCRdb, only in-frame clones are kept and a portion is missing. The sample carries approximately 980,000 clones, about three quarters recorded once. As to this clone: No antigen is known for it.

The V end lost 2 bases, the J end lost 14 bases, and 19 bases lay between the germline ends. This CDR3 has 14 residues. Looked up from germline, CDR1 is MNHEY and CDR2 is SMNVEV (reference sequence). This sequence joins TRBV27 and TRBJ2-4; D might be TRBD1 or TRBD2, each matching 5 bases. The receptor was derived from a man between 18 and 29 years old in good health. Sequenced: memory CD4+ T cells sorted from blood. Subset reported: CD45RA-negative fraction. The CDR3 loop reads CASSLGPRDVREYF. CDR3 DNA sequence: TGTGCCAGCAGTTTAGGGCCTCGGGACGTCAGGGAGTACTTC.